Each of the 7 T cell receptor beta chains below was sequenced from the same sample in a study of patients and donors after allogeneic stem cell transplantation. MiXCR, run by TCRdb on the RT-PCR reads, gives a single entry per CDR3 protein. The sample records about 410,000 distinct CDR3 sequences, approximately 16% being singletons. Sequencing was done on a sample of blood, either unsorted or a sorted T cell fraction (not recorded which). The source is a human donor who was either an allogeneic HSCT recipient or a stem cell or donor lymphocyte infusion donor (not recorded which). It is not recorded whose cells these are; they may come from a transplant donor.

This clonotype was observed a few times. This chain connects TRBV7-9 to TRBJ1-1; TRBD1 agrees at 7 bases. J gave up 2 bases and V 7 bases, and 7 bases lay outside the gene matches. Germline V gene data show CDR1 as SEHNR and CDR2 as FQNEAQ (reference sequence). This CDR3 spans 14 amino acids. The CDR3 region is CASKGGQSNTEAFF. CDR3 nucleotides: TGTGCCAGCAAAGGGGGACAGAGCAACACTGAAGCTTTCTTT.

The chain couples TRBV5-1 to TRBJ2-5, with D perhaps matching TRBD2 (5 bases). The V gene lost 0 bases and the J gene lost 3 bases, with 15 bases spanning the gap. CDR1 SGHRS and CDR2 YFSETQ come from the germline V gene. The CDR3 runs 16 residues. CDR3 in DNA: TGCGCCAGCAGCTTGGGGTTCAGCGGTTGGGAAGAGACCCAGTACTTC. Protein sequence: CASSLGFSGWEETQYF.

The genes are TRBV2 and TRBJ1-5; 8 positions match TRBD1. The ends lost 9 bases at V and 4 bases at J; junction bases unmatched: 8. CDR1 and CDR2 (germline): SNHLY, FYNNEI. This CDR3 is built from 14 residues. CDR3 sequence reads: CASAIRGPNQPQHF. Written as DNA, the CDR3 is TGTGCCAGTGCGATCAGGGGGCCAAATCAGCCCCAGCATTTT.

The rearrangement joins TRBV6-1 to TRBJ1-3; weak D call: TRBD1 (6 bases). V lost 7 bases, J lost 4 bases, and 11 bases lay in between. The V gene's germline CDR1 is MNHNS and CDR2 SASEGT. This CDR3 comprises 13 residues. The CDR3 DNA is TGTGCCAGCAACGCAGGGGTCGGAAACACCATATATTTT. It codes for CASNAGVGNTIYF.

This chain connects TRBV4-3 to TRBJ2-7, with 7 bases fitting TRBD2. Germline V gene lookup returns CDR1 LGHNA and CDR2 YSLEER. The trim removed 0 bases at V and 9 bases at J, leaving 5 bases unmatched. The CDR3 contains 13 residues. The chain's CDR3 is CASSQDASGGQYF. In nucleotides, the CDR3 is TGCGCCAGCAGCCAAGACGCCTCGGGAGGGCAGTACTTC.

The chain recombines TRBV2 with TRBJ2-1; 7 bases fit TRBD2. Germline V gene data show CDR1 as SNHLY and CDR2 as FYNNEI. The V gene end was trimmed by 4 bases and the J gene end by 8 bases; junction bases not matched to a gene: 2. The CDR3 is 12 residues long. The CDR3 nucleotides read TGTGCCAGCAGTGGGGAGGGGCATGAGCAGTTCTTC. It specifies CASSGEGHEQFF. Full variable domain (missing parts from reference TRBV2 and TRBJ2-1): EPEVTQTPSHQVTQMGQEVILRCVPISNHLYFYWYRQILGQKVEFLVSFYNNEISEKSEIFDDQFSVERPDGSNFTLKIRSTKLEDSAMYFCASSGEGHEQFFGPGTRLTVL.

The table lists this clonotype with many counts. The V gene is TRBV7-6, the J gene TRBJ1-6; D is uncertain. CDR1 is SGHVS and CDR2 is FNYEAQ in the germline V gene. The ends were cut back, 2 bases at V and 5 bases at J, with 1 base in the middle. The CDR3 has 12 amino acids. CDR3 nucleotide sequence: TGTGCCAGCAGCTTAAATAATTCACCCCTCCACTTT. Translation gives CASSLNNSPLHF.